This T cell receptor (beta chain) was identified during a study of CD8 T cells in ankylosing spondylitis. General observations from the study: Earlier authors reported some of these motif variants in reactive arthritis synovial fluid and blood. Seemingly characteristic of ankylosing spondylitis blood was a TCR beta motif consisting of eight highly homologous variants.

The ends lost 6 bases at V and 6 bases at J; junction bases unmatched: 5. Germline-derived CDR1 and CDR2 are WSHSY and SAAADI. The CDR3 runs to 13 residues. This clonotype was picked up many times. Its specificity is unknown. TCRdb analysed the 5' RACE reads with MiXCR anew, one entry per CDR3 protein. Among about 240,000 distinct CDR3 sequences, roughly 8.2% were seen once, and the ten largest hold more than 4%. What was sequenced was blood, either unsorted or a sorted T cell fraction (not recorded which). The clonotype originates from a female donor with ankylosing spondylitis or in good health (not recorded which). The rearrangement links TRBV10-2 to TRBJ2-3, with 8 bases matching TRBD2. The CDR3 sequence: CASSSGGGDTQYF. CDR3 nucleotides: TGCGCCAGCAGCAGCGGGGGCGGGGATACGCAGTATTTT.